These 5 T cell receptor beta chains were sequenced from one sample in a study of blood T cells in healthy people across ages. It was with a sample-barcoded 5' primer and a J-beta primer mix that a second PCR of roughly 6 to 12 cycles was run. TCRdb used MiXCR to reprocess the 5' RACE reads, holding one entry per CDR3 protein. The sample includes 1.5 million to 2 million distinct CDR3 sequences, about 28% of them seen just once. The specimen was blood. The receptors were gathered from a woman aged 30 to 39 in good health.

This clonotype was observed at least ten times. The V and J genes are TRBV24-1 and TRBJ2-7; D is unclear. The germline V gene encodes CDR1 KGHDR and CDR2 SFDVKD. V lost 2 bases to trimming and J lost 10 bases, with 14 bases between them. CDR3 length: 13 residues. This chain's CDR3 is CATSDYPAGLQYF. In nucleotides, the CDR3 is TGTGCCACCAGTGATTATCCGGCAGGTCTACAGTACTTC.

The chain carries TRBV29-1 and TRBJ2-3, with 13 bases that match TRBD2. CDR1 and CDR2 (germline): SQVTM, ANQGSEA. After removal of 1 base from V and 2 bases from J, the junction contained 6 bases not matched to a gene. The CDR3 loop spans 17 amino acids. CDR3 sequence: CSVEVKGTSGVTDTQYF. The CDR3 DNA reads as TGCAGCGTTGAAGTCAAAGGGACTAGCGGGGTCACAGATACGCAGTATTTT.

For this clonotype: One end of the junction is discordant with germline, which a read error may explain. The rearrangement joins TRBV5-1 to TRBJ1-1; D unresolved. Germline CDR1 and CDR2: SGHRS and YFSETQ. The CDR3 consists of 14 residues. The CDR3 spells CAGRLGGLNTEAFF. CDR3 nucleotide sequence: TGCGCCGGCAGGCTCGGAGGGCTGAACACTGAAGCTTTCTTT.

The gene calls are TRBV5-6 and TRBJ2-4, with TRBD2 matching 8 bases. There are 18 residues in the CDR3. Germline-derived CDR1 and CDR2 are SGHDT and YYEEEE. The V segment lost 5 bases and the J segment 1 base; nucleotides outside the gene matches: 14. The CDR3 region is CASRQLGTSGLAKNIQYF. The CDR3 DNA is TGTGCCAGCAGGCAACTTGGAACTAGCGGCTTGGCCAAAAACATTCAGTACTTC. Drawing the rest from reference TRBV5-6 and TRBJ2-4, the complete variable domain is DAGVTQSPTHLIKTRGQQVTLRCSPKSGHDTVSWYQQALGQGPQFIFQYYEEEERQRGNFPDRFSGHQFPNYSSELNVNALLLGDSALYLCASRQLGTSGLAKNIQYFGAGTRLSVL.

This clonotype was seen just once. CDR3 in amino acids: CASSYRLAGGFTGELFF. The CDR3 DNA reads TGTGCCAGCAGTTACCGACTAGCGGGAGGGTTTACCGGGGAGCTGTTTTTT. V gene TRBV6-2 or TRBV6-3 combines with J gene TRBJ2-2; TRBD2 matches at 14 bases. Trimming took 2 bases from V and 5 from J; bases not matched to a gene: 4. Germline V gives CDR1 MNHEY, CDR2 SVGEGT. This CDR3 region has 17 residues.